This T cell receptor beta chain appears in the sequencing data of a study of blood T cell repertoires in COVID-19 (dated by TCRdb to the early 2020s). Regarding the complete study: Collaborator samples came from the United States, Italy and Spain and covered acute and convalescent phases of COVID-19. The prospective study material was composed of cDNA or gDNA derived from T cells, B-cell-depleted T cells, or PBMCs. Subjects who had been exposed to COVID-19, were actively infected with it, or had recovered from it provided the deeply sampled blood TCRbeta repertoires that made up the dataset. The repertoires were released in a freely available public database meant as a resource for research on the immune response to SARS-CoV-2. The samples were drawn from the first 160 participants of the ongoing ImmuneRACE study and from some 1,300 subjects provided by 6 global collaborators. Sample metadata almost always included a de-identified subject ID, COVID-19 status, age in years and sex. Where available, HLA class I and class II types were obtained from metadata supplied by the sample provider rather than from assay-based typing. The research as a whole found: The quantity of clinical and demographic metadata differed by source and by participant and was supplied without curation.

The collaborating institutions used their own protocols to collect whole blood in K2EDTA tubes. Collaborator samples were shipped for TCRbeta analysis as frozen whole blood, isolated PBMCs, or DNA extracted from either sample type. TCRbeta CDR3 regions were amplified from genomic DNA by means of the immunoSEQ Assay, a bias-controlled multiplex PCR. From the authors' description of their analysis: Nucleated cell counts per sample were estimated from amplification of reference gene primers within the assay. To quantify the absolute abundance of each unique TCRbeta CDR3 rearrangement, sequence reads were collapsed and filtered. For each sample, productive Simpson clonality was calculated as the square root of Simpson's diversity index over productive rearrangements. The table was pulled from immuneACCESS by TCRdb, which kept in-frame rearrangements only. Such tables lose some clones; where checked, under half of the loss comes from unresolved V genes, and the rest has no known cause. V, J and clone size reflect that table, while D and trimming were determined from the DNA. The sample includes 200,000 or so clones, with 70% to 85% observed a single time. The ten biggest clones cover over 5% of the sample.

Sequences LNHNV (CDR1) and YYDKDF (CDR2) are obtained from the germline V gene (reference sequence). Trimming removed 3 bases from V and 1 base from J, leaving 16 bases between the germline ends. The CDR3 has 17 amino acids, counting the end cysteine and phenylalanine. The CDR3 DNA has 51 bases and is translated from base 1. For this clone: Its antigen remains unidentified. Nothing much larger sits one base from this clone, and base qualities are not available.

The sequence was obtained from a woman aged 25 to 39 with acute or convalescent COVID-19. The chain links TRBV15 with TRBJ1-5, with no confidently assigned D gene. Source material: peripheral blood. Read as DNA, the sequence is TGTGCCACCAGCAGTCTCGAGGCTTTCGGAAGCAATCAGCCCCAGCATTTT. The translation is CATSSLEAFGSNQPQHF.